The clone carrying this T cell receptor beta chain was seen only a few times. The antigen is not known. This record belongs to a study of post-analysis software for immune sequencing data. Study observations and caveats: Patients showed TRBV5-6, TRBV5-1 and TRBV20-1 among roughly five TRBV segments more frequent than in controls. Under F measure analysis, samples from one preparation batch co-clustered strongly.

Prepared libraries of TCR beta cDNA carried unique molecular identifiers. TCRdb re-called the PCR reads through MiXCR, storing one row per CDR3 protein. The sample includes about 770,000 distinct CDR3 sequences, just over 45% of them seen just once. The V gene's germline CDR1 is SEHNR and CDR2 FQNEAQ (reference sequence). The CDR3 runs 13 residues. Trimming took off 5 bases at V and 4 bases at J, with 11 bases between the two ends. The receptor was derived from a girl between 10 and 17 years old with multiple sclerosis. Sequenced sample: blood. The J gene is TRBJ2-5, the V gene TRBV7-9; D unclear. For the CDR3, the DNA is TGTGCCAGCAGCATTTCAGGCCGAGAGACCCAGTACTTC. This sequence encodes CASSISGRETQYF.